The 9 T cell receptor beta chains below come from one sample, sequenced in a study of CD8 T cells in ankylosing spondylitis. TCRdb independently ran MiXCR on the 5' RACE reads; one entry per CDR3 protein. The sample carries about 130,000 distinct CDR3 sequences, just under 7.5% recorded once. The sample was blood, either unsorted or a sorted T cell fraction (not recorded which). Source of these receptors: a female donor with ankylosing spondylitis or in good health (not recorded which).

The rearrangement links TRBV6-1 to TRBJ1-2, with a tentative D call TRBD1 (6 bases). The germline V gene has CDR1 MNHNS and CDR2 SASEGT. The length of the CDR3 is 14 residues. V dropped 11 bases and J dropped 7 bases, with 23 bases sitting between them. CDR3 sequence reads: CAACLVGARGGYTF. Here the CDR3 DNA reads TGTGCCGCCTGCCTCGTGGGGGCGCGAGGTGGCTACACCTTC.

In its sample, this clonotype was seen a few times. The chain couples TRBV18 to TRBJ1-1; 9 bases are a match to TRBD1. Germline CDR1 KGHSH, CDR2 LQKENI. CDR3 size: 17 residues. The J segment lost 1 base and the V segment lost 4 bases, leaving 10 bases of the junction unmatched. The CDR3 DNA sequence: TGTGCCAGCTCACAAGGGGGACAGGGTCGTAGGAACACTGAAGCTTTCTTT. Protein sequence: CASSQGGQGRRNTEAFF.

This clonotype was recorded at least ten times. The CDR3 reads CASSPGNTIYF. The DNA of the CDR3 is TGTGCCAGCTCACCAGGGAACACCATATATTTT. V usage is TRBV18 and J usage is TRBJ1-3; unclear D gene. This CDR3 region has 11 residues. Germline V CDR1 and CDR2: KGHSH, LQKENI. Trimming pared 2 bases from V and 7 bases from J, leaving 3 bases between. The complete variable domain, with remaining parts taken from reference TRBV18 and TRBJ1-3, reads NAGVMQNPRHLVRRRGQEARLRCSPMKGHSHVYWYRQLPEEGLKFMVYLQKENIIDESGMPKERFSAEFPKEGPSILRIQQVVRGDSAAYFCASSPGNTIYFGEGSWLTVV.

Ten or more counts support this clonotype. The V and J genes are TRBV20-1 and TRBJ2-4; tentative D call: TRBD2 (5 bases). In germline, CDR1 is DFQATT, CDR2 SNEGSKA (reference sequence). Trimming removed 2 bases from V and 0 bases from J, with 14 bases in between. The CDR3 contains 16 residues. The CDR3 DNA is TGCAGTGCTAGACCCCCCACAGCGGTAGCCAAAAACATTCAGTACTTC. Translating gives CSARPPTAVAKNIQYF.

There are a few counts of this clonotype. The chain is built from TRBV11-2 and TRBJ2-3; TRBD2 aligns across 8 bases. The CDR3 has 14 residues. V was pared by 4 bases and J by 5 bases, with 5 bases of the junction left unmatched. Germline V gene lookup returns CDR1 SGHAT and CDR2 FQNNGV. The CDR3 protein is CASSSGGARDTQYF. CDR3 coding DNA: TGTGCCAGCAGCTCCGGGGGGGCGAGAGATACGCAGTATTTT.

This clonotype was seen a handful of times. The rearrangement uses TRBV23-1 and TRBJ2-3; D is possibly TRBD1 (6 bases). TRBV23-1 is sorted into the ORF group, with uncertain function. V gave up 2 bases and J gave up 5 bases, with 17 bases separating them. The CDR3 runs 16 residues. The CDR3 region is CASSQPYRDDQDTQYF. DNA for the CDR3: TGCGCCAGCAGTCAACCCTACAGGGATGATCAAGATACGCAGTATTTT.

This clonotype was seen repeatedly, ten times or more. The CDR3 sequence: CASRRIEGGPPYEQYF. CDR3 bases: TGTGCCAGCAGGAGGATTGAGGGTGGCCCTCCCTACGAGCAGTACTTC. The genes are TRBV27 and TRBJ2-7; maybe TRBD2 (5 bases). This CDR3 is 16 amino acids long. The germline V and J ends were trimmed by 6 bases and 2 bases, with 20 bases remaining between them. From germline, CDR1 is MNHEY and CDR2 SMNVEV (reference sequence).

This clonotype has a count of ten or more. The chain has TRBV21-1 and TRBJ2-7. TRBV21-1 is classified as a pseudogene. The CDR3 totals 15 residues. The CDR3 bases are TGTGCCAGCAGCTTCCGAACAGGGAGCTCCTACGAGCAGTACTTC. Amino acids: CASSFRTGSSYEQYF.

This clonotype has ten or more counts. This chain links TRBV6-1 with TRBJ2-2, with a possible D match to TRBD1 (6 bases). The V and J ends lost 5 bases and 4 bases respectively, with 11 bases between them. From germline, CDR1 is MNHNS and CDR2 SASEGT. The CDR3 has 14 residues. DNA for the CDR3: TGTGCCAGCAGTCTCCAGGGGACCACCGGGGAGCTGTTTTTT. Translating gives CASSLQGTTGELFF.